Sequencing of this T cell receptor (beta chain) was carried out in a study of PD-1 blockade in classical Hodgkin lymphoma. Generated by immunoSEQ multiplex PCR, the TCRdb table keeps only in-frame clones and is missing some. Here the sample spans 23,000 or so clones, more than 75% being singletons. Regarding time point: cycle 4 day 1 (C4D1), after more than five weeks of nivolumab. In every patient, relapse followed autologous stem cell transplantation, while exposure to brentuximab vedotin differed. This CDR3 region has 12 residues. Trimming cost V 5 bases and J 3 bases, with 8 bases left between them. The germline V gene encodes CDR1 SGDLS and CDR2 YYNGEE.

The chain couples TRBV9 to TRBJ1-1; D unresolved. This sequence originates from a human donor with classical Hodgkin lymphoma. This sample comprised peripheral blood mononuclear cells (PBMCs), obtained before the fourth cycle of nivolumab. The CDR3 DNA sequence: TGTGCCAGCAGTGCAGATTACACTGAAGCTTTCTTT. Amino acids: CASSADYTEAFF.